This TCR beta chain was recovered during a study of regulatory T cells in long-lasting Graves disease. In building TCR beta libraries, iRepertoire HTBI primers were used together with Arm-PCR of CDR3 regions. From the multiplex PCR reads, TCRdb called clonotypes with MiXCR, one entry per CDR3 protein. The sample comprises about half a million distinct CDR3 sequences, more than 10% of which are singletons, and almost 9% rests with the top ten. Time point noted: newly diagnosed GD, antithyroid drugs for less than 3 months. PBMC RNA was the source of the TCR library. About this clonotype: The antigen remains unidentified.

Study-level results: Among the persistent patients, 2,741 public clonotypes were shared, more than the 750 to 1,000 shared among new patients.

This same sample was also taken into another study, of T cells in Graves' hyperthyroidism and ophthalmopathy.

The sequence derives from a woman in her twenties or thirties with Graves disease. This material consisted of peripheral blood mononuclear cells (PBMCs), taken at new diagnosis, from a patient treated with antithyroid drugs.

The CDR3 DNA reads as TGTGCCAGCAGCGCACCCTTGGGGAATGAGCAGTTCTTC. This sequence encodes CASSAPLGNEQFF. The chain is built from TRBV9 and TRBJ2-1, with D uncertain. The CDR3 runs 13 residues. Germline CDR1 reads SGDLS; CDR2 reads YYNGEE. V gave up 3 bases and J gave up 7 bases, with 11 bases separating them.